These 22 T cell receptor beta chains share one sample of origin, sequenced in a study of tumor and adjacent non-tumor tissue in lung cancer. This sample's RNA came from whole unsorted tissue. A modified ARM-PCR protocol with three rounds of nested PCR amplified TCRbeta. TCRdb used MiXCR to reprocess the multiplex PCR reads, holding one entry per CDR3 protein. This table holds some 71,000 distinct CDR3 sequences, over 60% found once. Sequencing was done on a sample of lung tumor tissue. These receptors all stem from a middle-aged woman with non-small cell lung cancer.

The V gene is TRBV29-1, the J gene TRBJ2-1, with 8 positions matching TRBD2. This CDR3 has 16 residues. The germline V gene encodes CDR1 SQVTM and CDR2 ANQGSEA. The CDR3 DNA reads TGCATCATTGCTGGGCCGGGAGGGCCATACAGCAATGAGCAGTTCTTC. Protein sequence: CIIAGPGGPYSNEQFF.

Worth noting for this clonotype: The junction shows a germline mismatch at one end, possibly a read error. The chain has TRBV10-3 and TRBJ2-2; 8 nucleotides line up with TRBD2. From germline, CDR1 is ENHRY and CDR2 SYGVKD. The CDR3 runs 14 residues. The CDR3 region is CVIGGGVNTGELFF. The CDR3 nucleotides are TGTGTCATCGGGGGGGGAGTTAATACCGGGGAGCTGTTTTTT.

The rearrangement links TRBV11-1 to TRBJ2-7; possible D gene TRBD2, 5 bases. CDR1 SGHAT and CDR2 FQDESV come from the germline V gene (reference sequence). Trimming cost V 3 bases and J 3 bases, with 15 bases left between them. The CDR3 runs 15 residues. CDR3 DNA: TGTGCCAGCAGCTTCCGAGCGTACGGGGTCTACGAGCAGTACTTC. Its protein product is CASSFRAYGVYEQYF. Filled out from reference TRBV11-1 and TRBJ2-7, the complete variable domain reads EAEVAQSPRYKITEKSQAVAFWCDPISGHATLYWYRQILGQGPELLVQFQDESVVDDSQLPKDRFSAERLKGVDSTLKIQPAELGDSAMYLCASSFRAYGVYEQYFGPGTRLTVT.

To note about this clonotype: A read error is likely, as this CDR3 ends without the conserved phenylalanine or tryptophan. The CDR3 region is CASGVYGLRYEQYL. DNA for the CDR3: TGTGCCAGCGGTGTATATGGGCTACGGTACGAGCAGTACTTG. The chain uses TRBV11-2 and TRBJ2-7; D remains unclear. V shed 8 bases and J shed 4 bases, with 18 bases lying between them. This CDR3 contains 14 residues. CDR1 SGHAT and CDR2 FQNNGV come from the germline V gene.

This clonotype has just one count. A read error may account for a junction end that differs from germline. The chain has TRBV11-2 and TRBJ2-7, with TRBD1 matching over 9 bases. Germline V gene sequence: CDR1 SGHAT, CDR2 FQNNGV. This CDR3 comprises 13 residues. The CDR3 spells CASRPDRGSEQYF. As DNA, the CDR3 is TGTGCTAGCAGACCGGACAGGGGAAGCGAGCAGTACTTC.

Of note for this clonotype: An end of the junction differs from the germline gene, which may be a read error. CDR3 DNA: TGTGCCTGCAGATATTCAAAAATATCACCCCTCCACTTT. Translating it yields CACRYSKISPLHF. The chain carries TRBV6-9 and TRBJ1-6; D call uncertain. The CDR3 length is 13 residues. CDR1 is MNHGY and CDR2 is SVAAGI in the germline V gene.

The chain employs TRBV10-2 and TRBJ1-5; 7 bases are shared with TRBD1. The better agreement between TRBJ2-3 and the DNA end casts doubt on the J call. The CDR3 has 13 amino acids. Germline CDR1 WSHSY, CDR2 SAAADI. CDR3 DNA sequence: TGCGCCAGCAATGACAGGGCTAATCAGCCCCAGTATTTT. This codes for CASNDRANQPQYF.

This sequence joins TRBV11-2 and TRBJ2-1; D is possibly TRBD1 or TRBD2 (5 bases each). The CDR3 spans 15 residues. CDR1 is SGHAT and CDR2 is FQNNGV in the germline V gene. Trimming removed 8 bases at V and 2 bases at J, with 16 bases between. CDR3 amino acids: CASGLGPATYNEQFF. CDR3 nucleotides: TGTGCCAGCGGCCTGGGACCGGCAACCTACAATGAGCAGTTCTTC.

A word on this clonotype: Just one base apart from a much larger clone, this may be a read error. The genes are TRBV7-9 and TRBJ2-1; 13 bases are shared with TRBD2. V dropped 6 bases and J dropped 3; count of bases not matched to a gene: 8. The CDR3 runs 17 residues. Germline V CDR1 and CDR2: SEHNR, FQNEAQ (reference sequence). CDR3 nucleotide sequence: TGTGCCAGCAGTTCGGGACTAGCGGGGAGGTTCTACAATGAGCAGTTCTTC. It yields the protein CASSSGLAGRFYNEQFF.

This clonotype is classed as medium-sized. The chain uses TRBV11-2 and TRBJ2-5; 7 positions match TRBD2. CDR1 SGHAT and CDR2 FQNNGV come from the germline V gene. Trimming took 5 bases from V and 4 from J; bases not matched to a gene: 7. The CDR3 length is 14 residues. CDR3 amino acids: CASSHPGLVETQYF. The DNA of the CDR3 is TGTGCCAGCAGCCACCCAGGACTAGTAGAGACCCAGTACTTC.

CDR3 nucleotides: TGTGCCATCATGGGACATGCTTGGGATGAGCAGTACTTC. Translating gives CAIMGHAWDEQYF. The chain is built from TRBV6-5 and TRBJ2-7; D is possibly TRBD1 (6 bases). Trimming left V 10 bases short and J 7 bases short, with 20 bases between. Germline V gives CDR1 MNHEY, CDR2 SVGAGI. The CDR3 is 13 amino acids.

Details on this clonotype: A read error is possible here, since a much larger clone lies one base away. In DNA, the CDR3 is TGCAGTGCTAGAGTTGACCCCCGCTTCTACGAGCAGTACTTC. Translated, it gives CSARVDPRFYEQYF. The chain employs TRBV20-1 and TRBJ2-7; D not certain. V was shortened by 1 base and J by 3 bases, with 13 bases between the two germline ends. CDR3 length: 14 residues. CDR1 DFQATT and CDR2 SNEGSKA come from the germline V gene (reference sequence).

As regards this clonotype: A much larger clone lies a single base off, so this may be a read error. The J gene is TRBJ2-1, the V gene TRBV2; 7 positions agree with TRBD2. The germline CDR1 and CDR2 sequences are SNHLY and FYNNEI. There are 12 residues in the CDR3. CDR3 sequence reads: CTSSKAGYEQFF. CDR3 sequence (DNA): TGTACCAGCAGTAAAGCGGGGTATGAGCAGTTCTTC.

In the case of this clonotype: At one end the junction does not follow the germline gene, possibly because of a read error. The chain recombines TRBV10-3 with TRBJ2-1, with D uncertain. The CDR3 covers 13 residues. Germline assignment: CDR1 ENHRY and CDR2 SYGVKD. CDR3: CVISDNSGRQQFF. The CDR3 bases are TGTGTCATCAGCGACAACTCCGGTCGCCAGCAGTTCTTC.

This clonotype was counted at least ten times. This chain links TRBV20-1 with TRBJ2-7; 8 nucleotides agree with TRBD2. With 3 bases clipped from V and 1 base from J, the junction kept 5 bases outside the gene matches. Germline CDR1 and CDR2: DFQATT and SNEGSKA (reference sequence). The CDR3 consists of 14 residues. The CDR3 sequence is CSASATSGSYEQYF. In DNA, the CDR3 is TGCAGTGCTAGCGCAACTAGCGGATCCTACGAGCAGTACTTC.

This clonotype has just a few counts. With a much larger clone just one base away, this may be a read error. This chain joins TRBV10-2 and TRBJ1-2; 11 nucleotides match TRBD1. CDR1 is WSHSY, CDR2 SAAADI, per germline. The CDR3 length is 16 residues. The CDR3 DNA sequence: TGCGCCAGCATAATCCCGGACAGGGGGCCCGGCTATGACTACACCTTC. It is translated as CASIIPDRGPGYDYTF.

As for this clonotype: The junction departs from the called germline gene at one end, perhaps through a read error. The chain links TRBV11-1 to TRBJ2-7; D might be TRBD1 (6 bases). The CDR3 loop spans 14 amino acids. Germline loops: CDR1 SGHAT, CDR2 FQDESV (reference sequence). DNA for the CDR3: TGTGCTAGCAGCTTAGAAACAGGGATCTACGAGCAGTACTTC. It specifies CASSLETGIYEQYF.

This clonotype was seen only once. J is TRBJ2-5 and V is TRBV5-1, with D unclear. Trimming removed 2 bases at V and 4 bases at J, with 12 bases between. The CDR3 runs 14 residues. CDR1 and CDR2 (germline): SGHRS, YFSETQ. The CDR3 region is CASSLVAVRETQYF. In DNA, the CDR3 is TGCGCCAGCAGCTTAGTCGCGGTGCGAGAGACCCAGTACTTC.

This clonotype has just a few counts. Since the CDR3 does not end with the conserved phenylalanine or tryptophan, this likely comes from a read error. No DNA is shown, since the ends of the CDR3 on it are uncertain; the CDR3 is the one TCRdb lists. The gene calls are TRBV12-3 or TRBV12-4 and TRBJ1-5. The CDR3 comprises 14 residues, both ends counted. CDR3 loop: CASSFLRLNQPQHL.

On this clonotype itself: This may come from a read error, since a much larger clone is one base off. The CDR3 loop is CASSPPGQGQETQCF. The CDR3 DNA is TGTGCCAGCAGTCCCCCGGGACAGGGACAAGAGACCCAGTGCTTC. The gene calls are TRBV6-5 and TRBJ2-5; 9 bases align to TRBD1. The CDR3 runs 15 residues. Germline V lookup: CDR1 MNHEY, CDR2 SVGAGI.

Comments on this clonotype: A much larger clone lies one base from this, so it may be a read error. The rearrangement links TRBV30 to TRBJ1-5; D not resolved. Germline values: CDR1 GTSNPN, CDR2 SVGIG (reference sequence). The CDR3 has 13 amino acids. CDR3 nucleotides: TGTACCTGGAGTATGCAGACCAATCAGCCCCAGCATTTT. Translating gives CTWSMQTNQPQHF.

Worth noting for this clonotype: One end of the junction varies from germline; a read error may be responsible. This chain uses TRBV5-1 with TRBJ1-1; the D gene is possibly TRBD1 (5 bases). This CDR3 comprises 15 residues. Per germline, CDR1 SGHRS and CDR2 YFSETQ. CDR3 loop: CASSPGDLPNNEAFF. CDR3 nucleotides: TGCGCCAGCAGCCCGGGGGACTTGCCGAACAATGAAGCTTTCTTT.